The sequence of this T cell receptor beta chain was determined in a study of cytomegalovirus exposure and HLA in healthy donors. Whole-study findings and limits: More than 150 TCR beta chains were listed as cytomegalovirus-associated.

Worth noting for this clone: What it recognizes is unknown.

Primers for the PCR totalled 60 Vbeta and 13 Jbeta. Using immunoSEQ multiplex PCR, the repertoire was profiled, and TCRdb retains in-frame clones only, with some absent. The sample records around 180,000 clones, over 70% being singletons. Germline values: CDR1 SQVTM, CDR2 ANQGSEA. The CDR3 covers 11 residues. Trimming left V 6 bases short and J 8 bases short, with 11 bases between. The chain carries TRBV29-1 and TRBJ2-1; D remains ambiguous. The specimen was PBMCs. The source of this sequence is a man in his forties or fifties in good health and CMV-seronegative. CDR3 bases: TGCAGCGTGAGGAGTGGTGATGAGCAGTTCTTC. This gives the protein CSVRSGDEQFF.